Shown below are 8 T cell receptor beta chains from a single sample sequenced in a study of Graves' ophthalmopathy and Graves' hyperthyroidism. Amplifying from RNA transcripts, the study obtained TCR beta CDR3 regions. HTBI-primed RT-PCR formed the first round, and a multiplex PCR formed the second. TCRdb re-derived calls from the multiplex PCR reads in MiXCR, one entry per CDR3 protein. The profile shows about 410,000 distinct CDR3 sequences, approximately 16% of them singletons. The source material was peripheral blood. These receptors were obtained from a woman aged 18-35 years with Graves' ophthalmopathy.

The rearrangement uses TRBV12-3 or TRBV12-4 and TRBJ1-1; 9 nucleotides agree with TRBD1. The junction had 12 bases not matched to a gene; V was cut back by 7 bases and J by 3 bases. This CDR3 has 16 residues. CDR3 in amino acids: CASTPAGTGSDTEAFF. In nucleotides, the CDR3 is TGTGCCAGCACCCCAGCCGGGACAGGGTCGGACACTGAAGCTTTCTTT.

This clonotype was seen at least ten times. The chain carries TRBV7-2 and TRBJ2-5; D is unresolved. Trimming pared 4 bases from V and 3 bases from J, leaving 9 bases between. Germline V gene sequence: CDR1 SGHTA, CDR2 FQGNSA. The CDR3 runs 13 residues. The CDR3 loop is CASSSRWEETQYF. For the CDR3, the DNA is TGTGCCAGCAGCTCACGGTGGGAAGAGACCCAGTACTTC.

Ten or more counts support this clonotype. The genes are TRBV19 and TRBJ1-1, with unresolved D. Between the trimmed V and J ends, which lost 4 bases and 0 bases, there was a span of 9 bases. CDR3 length: 14 residues. Germline V gives CDR1 LNHDA, CDR2 SQIVND (reference sequence). CDR3 amino acids: CASSRGGMNTEAFF. In nucleotides, the CDR3 is TGTGCCAGTAGTAGGGGAGGAATGAACACTGAAGCTTTCTTT.

The sample holds many counts of this clonotype. The V gene is TRBV28, the J gene TRBJ2-7, with D possibly TRBD2 on 6 matching bases. Germline CDR1 MDHEN, CDR2 SYDVKM. V lost 2 bases and J lost 0, with 14 bases in between. CDR3 length: 16 amino acids. CDR3 in DNA: TGTGCCAGCAGTTTACCCCGGGAGCCAAGCTCCTACGAGCAGTACTTC. Encoded protein: CASSLPREPSSYEQYF.

The chain has TRBV6-2 or TRBV6-3 and TRBJ2-5; TRBD2 might be the D (6 bases). This CDR3 region has 12 residues. Germline assignment: CDR1 MNHEY and CDR2 SVGEGT. V lost 9 bases to trimming and J lost 5 bases, with 13 bases between them. CDR3 sequence: CASEGGPETQYF. The CDR3 DNA is TGTGCCAGTGAAGGAGGGCCGGAGACCCAGTACTTC.

This clonotype was recorded at least ten times. The chain has TRBV10-3 and TRBJ1-5, with TRBD1 as a possible D gene (5 bases). The germline V gene has CDR1 ENHRY and CDR2 SYGVKD. Trimming pared 2 bases from V and 4 bases from J, leaving 12 bases between. CDR3 length equals 15 residues. The chain's CDR3 is CAISEGTGLNQPQHF. The DNA of the CDR3 is TGTGCCATCAGTGAGGGAACAGGACTTAATCAGCCCCAGCATTTT.

This clonotype was seen at least ten times. V gene TRBV6-4 combines with J gene TRBJ2-7; TRBD2 matches 9 bases. V shed 5 bases, J shed 5 bases, and the junction held 16 bases outside the gene matches. Looked up from germline, CDR1 is MRHNA and CDR2 is SNTAGT. This CDR3 has 17 amino acids. Here the CDR3 reads CASSPHPGREGQDEQYF. The CDR3 DNA is TGTGCCAGCAGTCCCCACCCGGGGCGGGAGGGCCAAGACGAGCAGTACTTC.

This clonotype occurred many times. The chain recombines TRBV7-2 with TRBJ2-7, with 7 bases that match TRBD2. V gave up 3 bases and J gave up 4 bases; unmatched junction bases: 6. The CDR3 is 14 residues long. Per the germline V gene, CDR1 is SGHTA and CDR2 is FQGNSA. CDR3: CASSFGLERYEQYF. In DNA form, the CDR3 reads TGTGCCAGCAGCTTTGGACTAGAAAGATACGAGCAGTACTTC.